The 17 T cell receptor beta chains listed next were all sequenced from one sample in a study of blood T cell repertoires in COVID-19. Assay used: immunoSEQ multiplex PCR; TCRdb lists only in-frame clones, some missing. Of approximately 100,000 clones detected, about 86% appear once; the ten largest clones hold 2% to 3%. The material sequenced was PBMCs or T cells enriched from blood (not recorded which). These receptors all come from a woman aged 45 to 65 who had recovered from COVID-19.

This chain joins TRBV5-6 and TRBJ1-2; 7 nucleotides align to TRBD1. This CDR3 spans 15 amino acids. V lost 6 bases, J lost 4 bases, and 12 bases stayed unmatched. CDR1 SGHDT and CDR2 YYEEEE come from the germline V gene. The DNA of the CDR3 is TGTGCCAGCACCCCCTGGACAGGCGCACGCTATGGCTACACCTTC. Its translation is CASTPWTGARYGYTF.

The rearrangement uses TRBV30 and TRBJ2-1; D is undetermined. Germline V gene lookup returns CDR1 GTSNPN and CDR2 SVGIG (reference sequence). The CDR3 runs to 9 residues. CDR3 bases: TGTGACGCAGAGGCGGAGCAGTTCTTC. Amino acids: CDAEAEQFF.

V is TRBV2 and J is TRBJ2-2, with D possibly being TRBD2 (5 bases). CDR1 and CDR2 (germline): SNHLY, FYNNEI. The CDR3 is made up of 13 amino acids. The V end was cut by 2 bases, the J end by 7 bases, with 8 bases between. CDR3 in amino acids: CASSELGSGELFF. The CDR3 DNA sequence: TGTGCCAGCAGTGAATTGGGGAGCGGGGAGCTGTTTTTT.

The J gene is TRBJ2-3, the V gene TRBV4-1; D may be TRBD2 (6 bases). The CDR3 is made up of 14 amino acids. Germline loops: CDR1 MGHRA, CDR2 YSYEKL. V lost 4 bases and J lost 6, with 14 bases in between. The CDR3 DNA reads as TGCGCCAGCAGCCCCGCAGGCCGGGAGGATACGCAGTATTTT. This gives the protein CASSPAGREDTQYF.

The J gene is TRBJ2-1, the V gene TRBV19; 13 bases map to TRBD2. J lost 9 bases, V lost 5 bases, and 10 bases had no gene match. There are 16 residues in the CDR3. CDR1 and CDR2 from the germline V gene are LNHDA and SQIVND (reference sequence). The CDR3 region has the DNA TGTGCCAGTAGTGTACCCGGGACTAGCGGGACTCGTGAGCAGTTCTTC. Its translation: CASSVPGTSGTREQFF.

The chain couples TRBV4-1 to TRBJ2-7, with D possibly being TRBD2 (5 bases). Germline V gene data show CDR1 as MGHRA and CDR2 as YSYEKL. The length of the CDR3 is 15 residues. V lost 4 bases, J lost 7 bases, and 20 bases lay in between. In DNA form, the CDR3 reads TGCGCCAGCAGCCTACTAGACTCAGCTGGGGAAGAGCAGTACTTC. As protein: CASSLLDSAGEEQYF.

V gene TRBV2 combines with J gene TRBJ2-7; maybe TRBD1 (5 bases). V lost 6 bases, J lost 7 bases, and 7 bases lay in between. Per the germline V gene, CDR1 is SNHLY and CDR2 is FYNNEI. The CDR3 spans 10 residues. This chain's CDR3 is CASSSGEQYF. The CDR3 DNA is TGTGCCAGCAGCTCAGGGGAGCAGTACTTC.

As for this clone: The identical CDR3 is also encoded by other nucleotide sequences in the sample. The chain combines TRBV27 with TRBJ1-2; 9 positions match TRBD1. V lost 6 bases and J lost 5; bases outside the gene matches: 4. Germline V CDR1 and CDR2: MNHEY, SMNVEV (reference sequence). The CDR3 contains 13 residues. DNA of the CDR3: TGTGCCAGCAGATTCGGACAGGGGTATGGCTACACCTTC. This gives the protein CASRFGQGYGYTF.

This chain uses TRBV30 with TRBJ2-6, with 9 positions matching TRBD1. Per germline, CDR1 GTSNPN and CDR2 SVGIG (reference sequence). Germline trimming cut 4 bases from V and 8 bases from J; bases unmatched to any gene: 6. The CDR3 consists of 14 residues. CDR3 sequence: CAWTGDRGTNVLTF. The CDR3 DNA is TGTGCCTGGACCGGAGACAGGGGGACCAACGTCCTGACTTTC.

The sample holds one count of this clone. V is TRBV28 and J is TRBJ1-1; D is possibly TRBD1 (6 bases). The CDR3 extends over 15 amino acids. Germline V gives CDR1 MDHEN, CDR2 SYDVKM. Trimming pared 6 bases from V and 5 bases from J, leaving 19 bases between. The CDR3 DNA reads as TGTGCCAGCAGCCCAACAGGGTCGGAGGATACTGAAGCTTTCTTT. Protein sequence: CASSPTGSEDTEAFF. The complete variable domain, with remaining parts taken from reference TRBV28 and TRBJ1-1, reads DVKVTQSSRYLVKRTGEKVFLECVQDMDHENMFWYRQDPGLGLRLIYFSYDVKMKEKGDIPEGYSVSREKKERFSLILESASTNQTSMYLCASSPTGSEDTEAFFGQGTRLTVV.

The rearrangement links TRBV10-2 to TRBJ2-5; a possible D gene is TRBD2 (6 bases). The V gene's germline CDR1 is WSHSY and CDR2 SAAADI. Trimming removed 8 bases at V and 7 bases at J, with 14 bases between. This CDR3 has 12 amino acids. The DNA for the CDR3 is TGCGCCAGCTCCCCCGAGGAGGGGACCCAGTACTTC. Translated: CASSPEEGTQYF.

The V call is TRBV3-1 (or the pseudogene TRBV3-2), the J call TRBJ2-5, with D possibly being TRBD1 (6 bases). The V end lost 0 bases, the J end lost 1 base, and 18 bases lay between the germline ends. CDR1 and CDR2 from the germline V gene are LGHDT and YNNKEL (reference sequence). The CDR3 is 18 residues long. The CDR3 loop reads CASSQDFGDNNLQETQYF. In nucleotides, the CDR3 is TGTGCCAGCAGCCAAGATTTCGGGGACAACAACCTCCAAGAGACCCAGTACTTC.

The rearrangement joins TRBV11-2 to TRBJ2-2, with 7 nucleotides matching TRBD2. The CDR3 has 16 residues. Looked up from germline, CDR1 is SGHAT and CDR2 is FQNNGV. Germline trimming cut 4 bases from V and 2 bases from J; bases unmatched to any gene: 7. The CDR3 DNA reads TGTGCCAGCAGCTCCATTTGGGGGGGTAACACCGGGGAGCTGTTTTTT. Its translation is CASSSIWGGNTGELFF.

This chain's CDR3 is CASSLGLTGNYGYTF. CDR3 in DNA: TGCGCCAGCAGCTTGGGGCTGACAGGCAACTATGGCTACACCTTC. The chain has TRBV5-1 and TRBJ1-2; D perhaps matches TRBD1 (6 bases). Germline lookup yields CDR1 SGHRS and CDR2 YFSETQ. The ends were cut back, 0 bases at V and 2 bases at J, with 11 bases in the middle. This CDR3 is 15 amino acids long. Looking up the rest from reference TRBV5-1 and TRBJ1-2 gives the full variable domain: KAGVTQTPRYLIKTRGQQVTLSCSPISGHRSVSWYQQTPGQGLQFLFEYFSETQRNKGNFPGRFSGRQFSNSRSEMNVSTLELGDSALYLCASSLGLTGNYGYTFGSGTRLTVV.

The chain couples TRBV7-3 to TRBJ2-3; 12 nucleotides align to TRBD2. J gave up 6 bases and V 5 bases, and 6 bases lay outside the gene matches. The length of the CDR3 is 15 residues. Germline V gives CDR1 SGHTA, CDR2 FQGTGA. The CDR3 loop reads CASSASGRADDTQYF. In DNA, the CDR3 is TGTGCCAGCAGCGCTAGCGGGAGGGCCGACGATACGCAGTATTTT.

The V call is TRBV6-5, the J call TRBJ1-4, with 8 bases fitting TRBD1. Per germline, CDR1 MNHEY and CDR2 SVGAGI. CDR3 length: 13 residues. Trimming at V came to 6 bases and at J to 7 bases, leaving 4 bases not matched to a gene. The CDR3 loop reads CASSSGTGEKLFF. The CDR3 DNA is TGTGCCAGCAGCTCGGGGACAGGTGAAAAACTGTTTTTT.

This rearrangement joins TRBV10-1 to TRBJ1-3; D not certain. The CDR3 contains 13 residues. Per germline, CDR1 WNHNN and CDR2 SYGVQD (reference sequence). V was pared by 3 bases and J by 3 bases, with 6 bases between. CDR3 nucleotide sequence: TGCGCCAGCAGTGAAATTATTGGAAACACCATATATTTT. It codes for CASSEIIGNTIYF.